The source of this TCR beta chain is a study of cytomegalovirus exposure and HLA in healthy donors. Study as a whole: Drawn from HLA-typed donors, tens of millions of unique TCRs were held in an early data release. Study-wide points: The study labeled 150 to 200 TCR beta chains cytomegalovirus-associated. Accounts indicate the classifier identified cytomegalovirus status with strong specificity and sensitivity.

This CDR3 is 15 amino acids long. Vbeta (60) and Jbeta (13) primers were used in the PCR. This table comes from immunoSEQ multiplex PCR, and its TCRdb copy is limited to in-frame clones, with some not included. Of around 150,000 clones listed, 80% are singletons. Note on this clone: What it recognizes is unknown.

This sequence was found in a man between 18 and 29 years old in good health and CMV-seropositive. V gene TRBV21-1 combines with J gene TRBJ1-2; the D call in the table, TRBD1, was not verified against the DNA. TRBV21-1 has pseudogene status. Sequenced input: PBMCs. The CDR3 DNA reads TGTGCCAGCAGCAAGAAAGACAGCATTCTCTATGGCTACACCTTC. It specifies CASSKKDSILYGYTF.